The clone carrying this TCR beta chain was detected ten times or more. What it recognizes is unknown. The data belong to a study of blood T cells in healthy people across ages. Study-wide points: Long-lived donors carried more naive CD4+ cells and greater diversity than aged donors.

A second PCR of 7 to 11 cycles used a sample-barcoded 5' primer and a J-beta primer mix. Via MiXCR, TCRdb re-called the 5' RACE reads, giving one row per CDR3 protein. This table holds just over 1 million distinct CDR3 sequences, less than 50% found once. The CDR3 covers 13 residues. With 5 bases removed from V and 4 bases from J, the gap between germline ends came to 9 bases. In terms of origin and age, donors were healthy Caucasian individuals from Russia aged 6 to 90. The chain links TRBV12-3 or TRBV12-4 to TRBJ2-1; D perhaps matches TRBD2 (5 bases). The receptor was isolated from a woman in her sixties or seventies in good health. Sequencing was carried out using blood. CDR3 in DNA: TGTGCCAGCAGTACGACTAAGTACAATGAGCAGTTCTTC. Residues: CASSTTKYNEQFF.